This T cell receptor beta chain was recorded in a study of brain metastases from non-small cell lung cancer. Profiling relied on immunoSEQ multiplex PCR, and the TCRdb table lists in-frame clones only, not all of them. The sample lists roughly 1,600 clones; approximately 86% were seen once. Germline V gene sequence: CDR1 SQVTM, CDR2 ANQGSEA. The CDR3 runs to 14 residues. Comment on this clone: An end of the junction differs from the germline gene, which may be a read error. Within the sample, other DNA sequences also encode this same CDR3.

The receptor comes from a donor at least 40 years old with non-small cell lung cancer. The chain recombines TRBV29-1 with TRBJ2-2; 8 bases align to TRBD1. Input material: primary lung tumor tissue. CDR3 coding DNA: TGCAGCGCAGAGACAGGGGCAAACACCGGGGAACTGTTTTTT. This gives the protein CSAETGANTGELFF.